This T cell receptor (beta chain) came from a study of beta chain features in type 1 diabetes. Across the study: Patients were similar to healthy donors in age and gender (as well as in cell yields).

Looked up from germline, CDR1 is MNHEY and CDR2 is SVGAGI. J gave up 3 bases and V 5 bases, and 6 bases lay outside the gene matches. The CDR3 length is 14 residues. Sequenced material consisted of expressed TCRB transcripts (all of the isolated RNA was reverse transcribed). Some clones are missing from TCRdb's copy, which holds only in-frame ones; the method was immunoSEQ multiplex PCR. The sample consists of about 250,000 clones, about 14% of them appearing once. The table lists this clone with a few counts. Specimen: naive CD4+ T cells from blood. The receptor was derived from a woman in her thirties or forties in good health. V is TRBV6-5 and J is TRBJ2-7; 8 bases agree with TRBD1. CDR3 sequence reads: CASSRSGGGYEQYF. CDR3 nucleotides: TGTGCCAGCAGTCGGTCAGGGGGCGGCTACGAGCAGTACTTC.